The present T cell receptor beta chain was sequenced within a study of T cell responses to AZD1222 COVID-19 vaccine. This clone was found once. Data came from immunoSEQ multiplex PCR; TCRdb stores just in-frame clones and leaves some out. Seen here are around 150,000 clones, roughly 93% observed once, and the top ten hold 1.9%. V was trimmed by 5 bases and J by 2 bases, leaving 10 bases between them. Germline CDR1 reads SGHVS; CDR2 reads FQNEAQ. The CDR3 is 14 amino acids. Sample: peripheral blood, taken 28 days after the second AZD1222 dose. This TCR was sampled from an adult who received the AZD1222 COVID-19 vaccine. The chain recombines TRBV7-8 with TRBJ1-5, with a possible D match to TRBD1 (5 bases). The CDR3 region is CASSPRGGNQPQHF. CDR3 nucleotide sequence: TGTGCCAGCAGCCCGCGGGGGGGCAATCAGCCCCAGCATTTT.